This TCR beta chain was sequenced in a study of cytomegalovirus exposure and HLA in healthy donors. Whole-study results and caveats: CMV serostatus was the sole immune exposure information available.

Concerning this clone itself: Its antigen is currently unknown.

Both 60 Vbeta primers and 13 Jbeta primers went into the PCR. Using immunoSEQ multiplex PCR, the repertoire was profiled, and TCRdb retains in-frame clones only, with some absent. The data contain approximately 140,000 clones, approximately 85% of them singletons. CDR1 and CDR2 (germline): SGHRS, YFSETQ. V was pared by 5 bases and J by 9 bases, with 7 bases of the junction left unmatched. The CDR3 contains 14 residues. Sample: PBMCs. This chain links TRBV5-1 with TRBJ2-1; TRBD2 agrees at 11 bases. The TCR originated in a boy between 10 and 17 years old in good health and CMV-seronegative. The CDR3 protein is CASRGTSGMGEQFF. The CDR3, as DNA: TGCGCCAGCAGGGGGACTAGCGGTATGGGTGAGCAGTTCTTC.